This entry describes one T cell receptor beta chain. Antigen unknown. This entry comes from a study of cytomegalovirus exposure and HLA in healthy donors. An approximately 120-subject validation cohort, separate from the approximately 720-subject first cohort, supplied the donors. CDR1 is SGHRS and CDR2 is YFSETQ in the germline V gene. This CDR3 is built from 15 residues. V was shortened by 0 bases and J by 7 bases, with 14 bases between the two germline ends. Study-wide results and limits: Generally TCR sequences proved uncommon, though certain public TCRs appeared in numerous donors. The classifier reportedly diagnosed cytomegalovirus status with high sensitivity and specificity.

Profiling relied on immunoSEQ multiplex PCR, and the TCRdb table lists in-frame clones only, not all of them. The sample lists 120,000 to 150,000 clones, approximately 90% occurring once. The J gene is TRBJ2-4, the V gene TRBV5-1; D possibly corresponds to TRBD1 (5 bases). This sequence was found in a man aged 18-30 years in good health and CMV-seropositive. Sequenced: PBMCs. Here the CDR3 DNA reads TGCGCCAGCAGCTTGGCCGGGTCCTCAGGGAACATTCAGTACTTC. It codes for CASSLAGSSGNIQYF.